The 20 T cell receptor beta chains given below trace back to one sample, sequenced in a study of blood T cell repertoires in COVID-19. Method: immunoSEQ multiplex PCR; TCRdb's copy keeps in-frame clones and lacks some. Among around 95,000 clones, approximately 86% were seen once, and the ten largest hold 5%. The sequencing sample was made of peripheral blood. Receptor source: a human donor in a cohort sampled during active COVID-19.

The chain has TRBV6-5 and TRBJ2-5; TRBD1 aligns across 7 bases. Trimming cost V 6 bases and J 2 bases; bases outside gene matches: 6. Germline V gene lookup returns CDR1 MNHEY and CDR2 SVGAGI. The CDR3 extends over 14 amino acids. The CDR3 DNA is TGTGCCAGCAGGGGTCCGGGACAGCAAGAGACCCAGTACTTC. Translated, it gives CASRGPGQQETQYF.

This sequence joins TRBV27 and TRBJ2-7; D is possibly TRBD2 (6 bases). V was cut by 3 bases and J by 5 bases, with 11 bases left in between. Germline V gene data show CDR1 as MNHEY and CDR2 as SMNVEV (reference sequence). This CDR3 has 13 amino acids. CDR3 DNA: TGTGCCAGCAGTTTGGCCGCGGGGCACGAGCAGTACTTC. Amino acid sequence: CASSLAAGHEQYF.

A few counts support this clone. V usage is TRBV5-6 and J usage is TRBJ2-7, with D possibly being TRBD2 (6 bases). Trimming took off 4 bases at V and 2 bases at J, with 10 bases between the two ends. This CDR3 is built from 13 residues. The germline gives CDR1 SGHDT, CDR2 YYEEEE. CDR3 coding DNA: TGTGCCAGCAGCGCGGGACCGACCTACGAGCAGTACTTC. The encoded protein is CASSAGPTYEQYF.

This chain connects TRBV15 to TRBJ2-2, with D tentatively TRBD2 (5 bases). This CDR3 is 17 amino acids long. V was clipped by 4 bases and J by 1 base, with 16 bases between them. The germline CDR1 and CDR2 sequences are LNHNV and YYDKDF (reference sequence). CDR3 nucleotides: TGTGCCACCAGCAACGGTAGCGAATCTTGGAACACCGGGGAGCTGTTTTTT. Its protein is CATSNGSESWNTGELFF.

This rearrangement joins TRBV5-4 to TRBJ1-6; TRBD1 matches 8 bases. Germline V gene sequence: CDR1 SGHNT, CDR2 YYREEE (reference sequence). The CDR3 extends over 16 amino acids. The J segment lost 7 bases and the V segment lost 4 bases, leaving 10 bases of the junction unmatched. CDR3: CASSARLTGDNSPLHF. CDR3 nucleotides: TGTGCCAGCAGCGCGCGTTTGACAGGGGACAATTCACCCCTCCACTTT.

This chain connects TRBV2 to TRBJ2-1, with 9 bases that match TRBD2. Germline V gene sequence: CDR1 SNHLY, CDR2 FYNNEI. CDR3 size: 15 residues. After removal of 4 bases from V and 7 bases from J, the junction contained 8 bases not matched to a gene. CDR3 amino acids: CASSARGRAGNEQFF. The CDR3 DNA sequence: TGTGCCAGCAGTGCCCGCGGGAGGGCCGGGAATGAGCAGTTCTTC.

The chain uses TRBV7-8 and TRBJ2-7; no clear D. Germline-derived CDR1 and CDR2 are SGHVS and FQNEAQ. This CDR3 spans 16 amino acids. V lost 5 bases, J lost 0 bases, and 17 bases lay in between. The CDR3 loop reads CASSPADGFLSYEQYF. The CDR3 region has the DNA TGTGCCAGCAGCCCCGCCGACGGGTTCCTCTCCTACGAGCAGTACTTC.

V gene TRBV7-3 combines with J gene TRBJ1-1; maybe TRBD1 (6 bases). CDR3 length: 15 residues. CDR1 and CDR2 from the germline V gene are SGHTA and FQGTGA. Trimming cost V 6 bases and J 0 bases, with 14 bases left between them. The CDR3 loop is CASRLYRDMNTEAFF. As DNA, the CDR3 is TGTGCCAGCAGACTCTATCGGGACATGAACACTGAAGCTTTCTTT.

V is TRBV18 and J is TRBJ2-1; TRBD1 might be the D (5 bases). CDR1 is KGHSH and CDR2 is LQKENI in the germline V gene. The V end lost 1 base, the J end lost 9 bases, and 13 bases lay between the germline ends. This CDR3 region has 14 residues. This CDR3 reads CASSPLRGLGEQFF. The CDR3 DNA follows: TGTGCCAGCTCACCACTTAGGGGTCTCGGTGAGCAGTTCTTC. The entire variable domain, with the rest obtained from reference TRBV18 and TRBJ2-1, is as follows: NAGVMQNPRHLVRRRGQEARLRCSPMKGHSHVYWYRQLPEEGLKFMVYLQKENIIDESGMPKERFSAEFPKEGPSILRIQQVVRGDSAAYFCASSPLRGLGEQFFGPGTRLTVL.

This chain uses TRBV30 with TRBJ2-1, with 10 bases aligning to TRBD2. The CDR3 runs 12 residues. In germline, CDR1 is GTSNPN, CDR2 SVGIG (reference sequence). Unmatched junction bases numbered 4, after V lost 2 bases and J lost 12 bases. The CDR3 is CAWSPRTSGQFF. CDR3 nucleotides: TGTGCCTGGAGTCCCAGGACTAGCGGGCAGTTCTTC. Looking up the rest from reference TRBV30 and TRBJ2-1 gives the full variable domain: SQTIHQWPATLVQPVGSPLSLECTVEGTSNPNLYWYRQAAGRGLQLLFYSVGIGQISSEVPQNLSASRPQDRQFILSSKKLLLSDSGFYLCAWSPRTSGQFFGPGTRLTVL.

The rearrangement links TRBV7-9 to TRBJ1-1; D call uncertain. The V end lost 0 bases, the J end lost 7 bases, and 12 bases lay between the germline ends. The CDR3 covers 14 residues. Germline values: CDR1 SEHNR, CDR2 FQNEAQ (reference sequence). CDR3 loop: CASSLANRAGEAFF. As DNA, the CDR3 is TGTGCCAGCAGCTTAGCGAATAGGGCGGGTGAAGCTTTCTTT.

The CDR3 protein is CASSLDRETQYF. The CDR3 coding sequence is TGTGCCAGCAGCTTAGATCGAGAGACCCAGTACTTC. The genes are TRBV11-3 and TRBJ2-5; D remains ambiguous. This CDR3 has 12 residues. Trimming stripped 0 bases from V and 4 bases from J, with 3 bases between. In germline, CDR1 is SGHNT, CDR2 YENEEA. The variable domain in full, with the rest retrieved from reference TRBV11-3 and TRBJ2-5, is EAGVVQSPRYKIIEKKQPVAFWCNPISGHNTLYWYLQNLGQGPELLIRYENEEAVDDSQLPKDRFSAERLKGVDSTLKIQPAELGDSAVYLCASSLDRETQYFGPGTRLLVL.

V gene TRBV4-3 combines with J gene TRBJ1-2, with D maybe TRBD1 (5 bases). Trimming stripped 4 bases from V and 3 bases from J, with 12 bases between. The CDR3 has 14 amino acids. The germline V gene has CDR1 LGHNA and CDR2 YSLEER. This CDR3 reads CASSPLGGDYGYTF. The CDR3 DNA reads TGCGCCAGCAGCCCTCTCGGAGGGGACTATGGCTACACCTTC.

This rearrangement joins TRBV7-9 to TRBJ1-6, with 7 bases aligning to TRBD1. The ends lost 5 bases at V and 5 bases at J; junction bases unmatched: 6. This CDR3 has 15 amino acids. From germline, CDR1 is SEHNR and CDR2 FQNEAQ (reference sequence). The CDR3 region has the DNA TGTGCCAGCAGCCCCCCTGGGACAGATAATTCACCCCTCCACTTT. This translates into CASSPPGTDNSPLHF.

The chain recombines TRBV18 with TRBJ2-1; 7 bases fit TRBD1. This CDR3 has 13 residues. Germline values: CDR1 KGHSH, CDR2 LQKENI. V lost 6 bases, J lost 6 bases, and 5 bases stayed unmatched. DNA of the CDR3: TGTGCCAGCTCCAAAACAGGGGTCAATGAGCAGTTCTTC. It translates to CASSKTGVNEQFF.

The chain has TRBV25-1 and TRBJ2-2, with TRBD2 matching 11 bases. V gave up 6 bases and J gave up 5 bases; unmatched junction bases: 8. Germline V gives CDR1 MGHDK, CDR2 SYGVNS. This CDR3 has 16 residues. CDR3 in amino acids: CASRRPTSGMTGELFF. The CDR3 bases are TGTGCCAGCAGACGACCGACTAGCGGGATGACCGGGGAGCTGTTTTTT.

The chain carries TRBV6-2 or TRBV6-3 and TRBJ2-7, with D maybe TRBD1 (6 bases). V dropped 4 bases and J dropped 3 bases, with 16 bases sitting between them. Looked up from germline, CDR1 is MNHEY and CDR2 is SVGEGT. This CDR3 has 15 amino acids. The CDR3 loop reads CASSFTLTGDYEQYF. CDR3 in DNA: TGTGCCAGCAGTTTCACCCTGACAGGTGACTACGAGCAGTACTTC.

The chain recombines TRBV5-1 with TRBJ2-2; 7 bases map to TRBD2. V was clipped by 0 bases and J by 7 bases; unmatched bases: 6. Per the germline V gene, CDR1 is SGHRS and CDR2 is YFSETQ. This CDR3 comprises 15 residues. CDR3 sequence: CASSLVAGGHGELFF. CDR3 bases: TGCGCCAGCAGCTTGGTAGCGGGCGGACACGGGGAGCTGTTTTTT.

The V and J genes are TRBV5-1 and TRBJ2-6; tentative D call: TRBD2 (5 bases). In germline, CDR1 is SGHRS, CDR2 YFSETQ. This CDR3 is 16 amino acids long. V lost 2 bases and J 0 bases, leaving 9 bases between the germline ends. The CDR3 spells CASSFGMGSGANVLTF. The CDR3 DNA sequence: TGCGCCAGCAGCTTCGGGATGGGCTCTGGGGCCAACGTCCTGACTTTC.

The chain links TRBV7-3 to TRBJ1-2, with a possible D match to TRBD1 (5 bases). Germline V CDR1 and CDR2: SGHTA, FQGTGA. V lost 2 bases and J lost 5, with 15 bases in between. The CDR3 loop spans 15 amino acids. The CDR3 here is CASSLYRQGGYGYTF. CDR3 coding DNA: TGTGCCAGCAGCTTATACCGGCAGGGAGGGTATGGCTACACCTTC.